This paragraph covers one T cell receptor beta chain sequence. The clone's antigen remains unknown. No quality values exist for individual bases; no much larger clone is one base distant. This sample stems from a study of cytomegalovirus exposure and HLA in healthy donors (TCRdb year 2017). General notes on the study: According to an earlier analysis of 587 of the donors, 200 million or so T cells yielded some 110 million unique TCR beta sequences and around 280 Gb of sequence data. Four or five DR-DQ haplotypes were handled as single units for association and clustering because linkage in the cohort was strong. Of the roughly 400 genotyped donors, 81% fell in the genetic ancestry cluster associated with self-reported Caucasian donors. The study aimed to test whether signatures of past pathogen exposure could be identified by cataloging public T cell receptors. Donor age, sex, ethnicity and CMV serostatus were collected together with the repertoire data. Among some 400 genotyped donors of the cohort, an average of about 240,000 unique TCR beta nucleotide sequences were sequenced per donor, roughly 18% of them non-productive. An early release that covered 500 to 800 HLA-typed donors contained about 300 gigabases of sequencing data and around 85 million unique TCR sequences. Every repertoire in the discovery cohort had been generated on one and the same sequencing platform. A later genetic analysis took genome-wide SNP genotypes for about 55% of the 666 donors and used that subset as a discovery cohort. In the later analysis, no new phenotypic data were used to find candidate immune exposures; instead, reliance was placed on TCR beta sequences and their occurrence across donors. A later analysis re-analyzed previously published TCR beta repertoires from 500 to 700 donors and added high-resolution HLA genotyping to study TCR occurrence patterns. Typing coverage differed by locus: A, B, C, DRB1 and DQB1 were typed in about 629-640 donors, DQA1 in approximately 520, DPA1 in some 600, and DPB1 in about 450. HLA typing covered class I and class II loci at four-digit resolution. Along with the roughly 700-subject first cohort, a separate validation cohort of over a hundred different subjects was used. The study profiled the T cell repertoires of more than 500 subjects by immunosequencing and related them to cytomegalovirus serostatus. The study combined high-throughput TCR immunosequencing, statistical association of individual TCRs with disease status, and machine learning to predict cytomegalovirus infection status. An earlier analysis of approximately 640 of the donors applied high-throughput TCR beta sequencing to assess whether each TCR beta V gene segment acted as functional or pseudogenic. The study at large found these results: Correlated functional status among segregating V segments might reflect linkage disequilibrium, but an unknown experimental factor could not be ruled out. In this cohort, only TCR beta chains were sequenced, and detectable features were limited by the absence of alpha or paired-chain data. Some IMGT-functional V segments, including TRBV6-2 and TRBV6-3, could not be told apart with the 87-base-pair reads, so those segments were excluded. Sequencing depth was assumed to be roughly uniform across donors in the presence/absence analyses, though that assumption may not hold. Immune exposure information for the cohort was limited to CMV serostatus. The classifier was reported to diagnose cytomegalovirus status with high specificity and sensitivity in both the original and validation cohorts. A later analysis found that HLA-associated TCR beta chains were more clonally expanded and had lower generation probabilities than equally common non-associated chains. Several of the top co-occurrence clusters appeared to be linked to parvovirus B19, influenza, CMV and Epstein-Barr virus, according to a later analysis. A later genetic analysis associated a missense DCLRE1C variant with V-gene and J-gene trimming of TCR beta chains, and an independent cohort replicated the association. The earlier analysis of some 540 of the donors excluded roughly 17 rarely observed V segments, including chromosome 9 orphons, because counts were too low. A further reported finding was that TCR beta sequences accurately predicted the HLA-A and HLA-B alleles for most subjects in the first cohort. At a false discovery rate of 0.05, a later analysis linked roughly 17,000 TCR beta sequences to specific HLA alleles. Strong co-occurrence of HLA alleles, especially DR and DQ, made assigning TCR associations to individual alleles difficult. A group of highly shared sequence variants was considered likely to be a technical artifact of the sequencing pipeline. Most TCR sequences were seen in very few donors, while some public TCRs were found in many individuals. According to a later genetic analysis, donors in an Asian-associated ancestry cluster had fewer N-insertions in productive TCRs than the approximately 670-donor mean. According to a later analysis, TCR association rates differed among HLA loci, with DRB1 alleles showing the most associated TCRs and HLA-C alleles showing the fewest. In an earlier analysis of some 540 of the donors, most TCR beta V segments appeared in productive rearrangements about 87% or about 30% of the time, broadly matching IMGT annotations. A few of the identified cytomegalovirus-associated TCR beta chains were confirmed in vitro to be specific for cytomegalovirus antigens. The authors suggested that the approach could potentially be generalized to other disease states and immunological phenotypes. Because some donors lacked HLA typing at each locus, the association tests relied only on the typed subset. In the study, about 150 TCR beta chains were listed as associated with cytomegalovirus. Most CMV-associated TCR beta chains appeared to be HLA-restricted in a later analysis, and the HLA associations seemed to be driven largely by CMV exposure.

The germline V gene sets CDR1 to SGHTA and CDR2 to FQGNSA. The CDR3, cysteine through phenylalanine, is 14 amino acids long. Kept here is only the CDR3 DNA, which spans 42 bases and is read in frame from base 1. In total, roughly 710 healthy bone marrow donors made up the cohort. Cohort members were all nominally healthy when sampled, although unrecorded immune exposures were likely present. The donor was CMV seropositive and belonged to the group of 250 to 300 seropositive cohort members. A peripheral blood sample was collected from each donor, and TCR beta sequencing was performed on peripheral blood mononuclear cells. Genomic DNA was extracted from the blood cell samples with the Qiagen DNeasy Blood Extraction Kit. Receptor libraries were prepared by the immunoSEQ multiplex PCR assay. For the multiplex PCR, a mixture combining 60 forward primers for TCR Vbeta segments and 13 reverse primers for TCR Jbeta segments was used. The CDR3 region of rearranged TCR beta genes was amplified from genomic DNA by a multiplex PCR assay. The amplified TCR beta libraries were sequenced on the Illumina HiSeq System as 87-base-pair reads. In the original analysis: In a later analysis, tens of millions of unique TCR beta chains were counted across the 500 to 850 repertoires, and about 9.9 million of these chains were shared by at least two donors. A nearest-neighbor algorithm error-corrected the raw reads and collapsed the reads into unique sequences, merging closely related sequences to remove PCR and sequencing errors. To assign V, D and J gene segments, CDR3 sequences were aligned to IMGT reference sequences. Each retained sequence needed at least a six-nucleotide match to both a V gene segment and a J gene segment. Rearrangements were classified as productive when the CDR3 lacked stop codons and remained in frame with V and J, and all other rearrangements were classified as non-productive. Following IMGT convention, CDR3 was defined as the stretch from the second conserved V-encoded cysteine to the conserved J-encoded phenylalanine. The earlier analysis of some 600 of the donors excluded sequences that lacked an unambiguous match to a single V gene segment. An earlier analysis of 500 to 600 of the donors classified V segments as functional when productive rearrangements were above 56.7% and as segregating when the standard deviation between donors was above 5%. To diagnose cytomegalovirus status from the catalog of TCR beta chain sequences, a statistical classification framework was built. V and J gene assignment, in a later analysis, came from comparing TCR nucleotide sequences with IMGT/GENE-DB human TR gene sequences. Using the TCRdist pipeline, a later analysis assigned CDR3 sequences along with most-parsimonious VDJ recombination scenarios. A later analysis defined each TCR beta chain by its CDR3 amino acid sequence plus V-gene family, and excluded reads lacking a unique V-gene family. As a way to deal with suspected cross-contamination and a sequencing artifact, a later analysis dropped hundreds of nucleotide sequences that were highly shared and had low generation probability. A later analysis calculated a clonal expansion index for each public chain from normalized within-repertoire ranks of inferred template counts. In a later analysis, generation probabilities were computed with a VDJ recombination model fitted to out-of-frame rearrangements, and the resulting probabilities were checked against IGoR. Hypergeometric tests were used in a later analysis to score TCR-TCR, TCR-HLA and TCR-CMV co-occurrence, with a repertoire-size bias correction applied to the TCR pairs. A later analysis estimated false discovery rates by permuting HLA or CMV assignments 20 times. A later analysis grouped co-occurring TCRs with DBSCAN, adding TCRdist sequence similarity when clustering within HLA-allele-positive subsets. Co-occurrence clustering excluded repertoires with fewer than 30,000 or more than 120,000 public chains, plus five with anomalous nucleotide sharing. The clones in this table, taken by TCRdb from immuneACCESS, are in-frame only. Not every clone is retained; where verified, under half of the shortfall comes from an unresolved V gene, and the cause of the rest is unknown. V, J and clone size derive from that table, while D and trimming were established from the DNA sequence. This sample gives some 120,000 clones in total; about 73% of them show up just once. The ten largest clones capture 4% to 5% of the sample.

The sequencing sample was made of PBMCs. This chain joins TRBV7-2 to TRBJ2-5; the D gene assignment is ambiguous. The DNA matches TRBJ2-7 better at its end, which makes the J call doubtful. The sequence was collected from a woman aged 50 to 65 in good health and CMV-seropositive. The DNA sequence is TGTGCCAGCAAACCTCTTAGTTCAAGCCACGAGCAGTACTTC. Translation gives CASKPLSSSHEQYF.